Each of the 15 T cell receptor delta chains below was sequenced from the same sample in a study of γδ T cells in repeated Plasmodium falciparum infection (dated by TCRdb to the early 2020s). The protocol used for the library was multiplex PCR. The run used an Illumina MiSeq. Clones were re-identified by TCRdb from the public reads with CATT, and rows with the same DNA were merged. The sample contains 90,000 to 95,000 delta-chain clones, 0.85% to 1% of them found a single time. The top ten hold more than 9% of the sample. For bulk TCR repertoire analysis, Vgamma9/Vdelta2+ and Vdelta2-negative gammadelta T cell populations were flow-sorted out of peripheral blood mononuclear cells. Sequencing was performed on gamma-delta T cells from blood. These receptors all come from a pool of human donors (malaria-infected and uninfected, not separated).

This clone turned up a few times. The amino acid sequence in TCRdb belongs to a much larger clone and departs from this DNA's translation at residue 4, likely a sequencing read error; the sequence shown is translated from the DNA. The rearrangement links TRDV1 to TRDJ1, with TRDD3 identical over 10 bases. TCRdb carries no J gene annotation; the J gene was assigned here by matching the DNA with germline. This CDR3 spans 21 amino acids. The germline V gene has CDR1 TSWWSYY and CDR2 QGS. V was clipped by 9 bases and J by 0 bases; unmatched bases: 25. The CDR3 DNA reads as TGTGCTCTGCGTGCAACTTCCTTTACGTTACTGGGGGATCCGTACACCGATAAACTCATCTTT. Its protein is CALRATSFTLLGDPYTDKLIF.

With regard to this clone: The mismatch at residue 5 between this DNA's translation and the TCRdb protein of a much larger clone likely reflects a read error; the protein shown is translated from the DNA. V is TRDV1 and J is TRDJ1; 13 positions agree with TRDD3. Assignment of the J gene here rests on matching the DNA to germline, because TCRdb gives none. V dropped 4 bases and J dropped 0; count of bases not matched to a gene: 32. The germline CDR1 and CDR2 sequences are TSWWSYY and QGS. The CDR3 extends over 26 amino acids. The CDR3 nucleotides read TGTGCTCTTGGGGGACTAGAATTCCTACGTTCGCTTCACTGGGGGATACGCACCCAGCACACCGATAAACTCATCTTT. Translating it yields CALGGLEFLRSLHWGIRTQHTDKLIF.

This clone came up many times. TCRdb pairs this DNA with a much larger clone's protein that differs at residue 18, likely a read error; the protein shown was translated from the DNA. The J gene is TRDJ1, the V gene TRDV1; 13 bases are a match to TRDD3. The CDR3 loop spans 22 amino acids. Looked up from germline, CDR1 is TSWWSYY and CDR2 is QGS. CDR3 nucleotide sequence: TGTGCTCTTGCCGCCCCTTTCCTACGTCAGCCCGTACTGGGGGATACGACCGGTAAACTCATCTTT. Amino acid sequence: CALAAPFLRQPVLGDTTGKLIF.

Concerning this clone: This DNA's translation differs at residue 14 from TCRdb's protein, which comes from a much larger clone; a read error is likely, and the protein shown is translated from the DNA. For the V gene the call is TRDV1; the J gene has no call; the table's D call, TRDD3, was not checked against the DNA. The CDR3 loop spans 16 amino acids. The germline gives CDR1 TSWWSYY, CDR2 QGS. The CDR3 DNA reads TGTGCTCTTGGGGAACTGTGTTTCCTGTACACCGATAAACCCATCTTT. It is translated as CALGELCFLYTDKPIF.

A few counts support this clone. The mismatch at residue 24 between this DNA's translation and the TCRdb protein of a much larger clone likely reflects a read error; the protein shown is translated from the DNA. The rearrangement links TRDV1 to TRDJ1; 12 bases align to TRDD3. Per germline, CDR1 TSWWSYY and CDR2 QGS. The CDR3 covers 28 residues. In nucleotides, the CDR3 is TGTGCTCTTGGGGAACTAGTCTCAAATGGCCTCGCCTCGAACACTGGGGGATACCCCCTTTGGACCACCGGTAAACTCATCTTT. It yields the protein CALGELVSNGLASNTGGYPLWTTGKLIF.

Concerning this clone itself: The protein given by TCRdb reflects a much larger clone and differs at residue 16 from this DNA's translation, likely from a read error; the protein shown is the DNA's translation. CDR3 residues: CACYPAGYGDTLLDKPIF. CDR3 sequence (DNA): TGTGCCTGTTACCCTGCGGGTTATGGGGATACGTTGTTGGATAAACCCATCTTT. The J gene is TRDJ1, the V gene TRDV2; 9 bases agree with TRDD3. The CDR3 loop spans 18 amino acids. CDR1 GEAIGNYY and CDR2 EKD come from the germline V gene.

This clone was found a few times. The TCRdb record carries a much larger clone's protein, which differs from this DNA's translation at residue 7; a read error is the likely cause, and the protein listed here is the DNA translation. The chain employs TRDV1 and TRDJ1, with 13 bases aligning to TRDD3. Here the J gene came from matching the DNA to germline, since TCRdb omits it. CDR3 length: 17 residues. V was clipped by 5 bases and J by 4 bases; unmatched bases: 10. The germline V gene encodes CDR1 TSWWSYY and CDR2 QGS. The CDR3 sequence is CALGTSHWGIRVDKLIF. As DNA, the CDR3 is TGTGCTCTTGGGACTTCCCACTGGGGGATACGGGTCGATAAACTCATCTTT.

There are a few counts of this clone. The amino acid sequence in TCRdb belongs to a much larger clone and departs from this DNA's translation at residue 16, likely a sequencing read error; the sequence shown is translated from the DNA. No J gene was assigned, while the V gene was called as TRDV2; the listed D gene, TRDD3, was not tested against the DNA. This CDR3 has 19 amino acids. Looked up from germline, CDR1 is GEAIGNYY and CDR2 is EKD. The CDR3, as DNA: TGTGCCTGTGACACGGTTGGTGGATACGACAACGACTACACCGATAACCTCATCTTT. It specifies CACDTVGGYDNDYTDNLIF.

The table lists this clone with a few counts. Since a far larger clone is one base different, this is likely a read error. At the DNA level, this CDR3 is encoded by other sequences in the same sample as well. The J gene is TRDJ1, the V gene TRDV1, with D uncertain. Trimming pared 10 bases from V and 1 base from J, leaving 31 bases between. The CDR3 loop spans 19 amino acids. Germline CDR1 is TSWWSYY and CDR2 is QGS. CDR3 nucleotide sequence: TGTGCTCCGCAGGGCCCTTTCCCCCCATCGTACGAGGCCACCGATAAACTCATCTTT. Translated, it gives CAPQGPFPPSYEATDKLIF.

Comments on this clone: This DNA translates differently at residue 7 from the TCRdb protein, which is that of a much larger clone; a read error is likely, and the protein shown is the DNA's own translation. This chain joins TRDV1 and TRDJ1; TRDD3 might be the D (6 bases). Matching the DNA to germline supplied the J gene, which TCRdb does not give. Germline loops: CDR1 TSWWSYY, CDR2 QGS. This CDR3 region has 22 residues. V was trimmed by 3 bases and J by 0 bases, leaving 32 bases between them. DNA of the CDR3: TGTGCTCTTGGGGATGGTAAAGTCTCGGGGTTCTCGGGGGAACCTTACACCGATAAACTCATCTTT. Its translation: CALGDGKVSGFSGEPYTDKLIF.

This clone was recorded a few times. A far larger clone is just one base off, so this is likely a read error. Other DNA sequences in the same sample also yield this CDR3. The V gene is TRDV1, the J gene TRDJ1; 7 nucleotides line up with TRDD3. As TCRdb names no J gene, one was assigned here on the basis of a DNA match to germline. Losses at the gene ends were 1 base for V and 0 bases for J; bases not matched to a gene: 11. Germline V gene lookup returns CDR1 TSWWSYY and CDR2 QGS. The CDR3 is 18 amino acids. The CDR3 DNA reads as TGTGCTCTTGGGGAACGTATTGCAGGGGATAGATACACCGATAAACTCATCTTT. It specifies CALGERIAGDRYTDKLIF.

Comment on this clone: The protein in TCRdb stems from a much larger clone and differs at residue 4 from this DNA's translation, likely a read error; here the protein is translated from the DNA. V and J are TRDV2 and TRDJ3; D is unclear. The ends were cut back, 5 bases at V and 0 bases at J, with 13 bases in the middle. CDR3 length equals 17 residues. The germline V gene has CDR1 GEAIGNYY and CDR2 EKD. The CDR3 DNA reads TGTGCCTGTGGCACTCCTGAGAGCTCCTGGGACACCCGACAGATGTTTTTC. Translation gives CACGTPESSWDTRQMFF.

With respect to this clone: For this DNA, TCRdb reports the protein of a much larger clone, which diverges at residue 22, most likely from a read error; the protein presented here is translated directly from the DNA. For the V gene the call is TRDV1; the J gene has no call; TRDD3 is the table's D call, not checked against the DNA. Germline-derived CDR1 and CDR2 are TSWWSYY and QGS. This CDR3 contains 23 residues. The CDR3 loop is CALGELSLPEYWGRGWDTDKLTF. CDR3 DNA sequence: TGTGCTCTTGGGGAACTCAGCCTTCCCGAGTACTGGGGGAGGGGTTGGGACACCGATAAACTCACCTTT.

This clone was counted many times. Within the sample, other DNA sequences also encode this same CDR3. The V and J genes are TRDV1 and TRDJ1; D ambiguous. With 1 base removed from V and 0 bases from J, the gap between germline ends came to 9 bases. Germline V CDR1 and CDR2: TSWWSYY, QGS. CDR3 length: 15 residues. CDR3 loop: CALGEHPLYTDKLIF. CDR3 in DNA: TGTGCTCTTGGGGAACACCCTCTTTACACCGATAAACTCATCTTT.

This clone turned up a few times. TCRdb shows a much larger clone's protein in place of this DNA's translation, and the two differ at residue 14, likely through a read error; the protein shown is translated from the DNA. The CDR3 protein is CALGNPDSDHRWGVRDIKALTAQLFF. CDR3 nucleotides: TGTGCTCTTGGGAACCCCGACTCGGATCATCGATGGGGGGTACGCGATATAAAAGCTTTGACAGCACAACTCTTCTTT. The V and J genes are TRDV1 and TRDJ2; D might be TRDD3 (6 bases). TCRdb leaves out the J gene; it was filled in here by matching the DNA to germline. Germline CDR1 reads TSWWSYY; CDR2 reads QGS. The CDR3 runs to 26 residues. The ends were cut back, 5 bases at V and 0 bases at J, with 43 bases in the middle.